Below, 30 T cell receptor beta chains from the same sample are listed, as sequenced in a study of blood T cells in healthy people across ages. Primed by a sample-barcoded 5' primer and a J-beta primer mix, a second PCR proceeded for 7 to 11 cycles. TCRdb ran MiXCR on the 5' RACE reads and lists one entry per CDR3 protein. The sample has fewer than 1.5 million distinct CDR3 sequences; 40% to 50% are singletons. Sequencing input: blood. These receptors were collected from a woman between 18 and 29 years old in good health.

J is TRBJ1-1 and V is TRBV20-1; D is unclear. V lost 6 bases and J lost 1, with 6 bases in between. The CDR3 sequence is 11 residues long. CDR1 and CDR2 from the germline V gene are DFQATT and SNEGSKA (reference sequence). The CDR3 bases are TGCAGTGCGCCCGAGAACACTGAAGCTTTCTTT. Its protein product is CSAPENTEAFF.

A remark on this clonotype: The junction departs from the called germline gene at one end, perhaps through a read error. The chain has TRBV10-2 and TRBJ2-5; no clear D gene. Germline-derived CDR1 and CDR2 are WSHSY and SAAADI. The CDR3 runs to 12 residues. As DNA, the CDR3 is TGCGCCAGCTGTGAGCTGAAAGAGACCCAGTACTTC. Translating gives CASCELKETQYF.

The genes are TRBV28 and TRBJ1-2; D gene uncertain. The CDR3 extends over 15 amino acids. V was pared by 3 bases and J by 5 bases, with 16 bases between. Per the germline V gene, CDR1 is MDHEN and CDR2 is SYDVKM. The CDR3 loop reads CASSFSSTNLYGYTF. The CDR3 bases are TGTGCCAGCAGTTTTTCCTCCACCAACCTATATGGCTACACCTTC.

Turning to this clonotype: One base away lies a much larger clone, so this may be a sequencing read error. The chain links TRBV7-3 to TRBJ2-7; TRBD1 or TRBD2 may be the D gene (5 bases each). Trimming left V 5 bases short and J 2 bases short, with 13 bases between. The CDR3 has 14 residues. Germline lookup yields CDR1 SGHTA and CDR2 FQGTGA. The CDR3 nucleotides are TGTGCCAGCAGCGTCCGGGACGGAGCCTACGAGCAGTACTTC. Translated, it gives CASSVRDGAYEQYF.

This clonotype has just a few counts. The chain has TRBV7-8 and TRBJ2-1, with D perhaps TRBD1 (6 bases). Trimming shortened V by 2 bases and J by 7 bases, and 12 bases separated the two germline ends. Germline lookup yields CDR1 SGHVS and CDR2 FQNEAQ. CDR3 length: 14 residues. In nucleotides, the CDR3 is TGTGCCAGCAGCTTATTGTGGGGGCTGAATGAGCAGTTCTTC. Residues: CASSLLWGLNEQFF.

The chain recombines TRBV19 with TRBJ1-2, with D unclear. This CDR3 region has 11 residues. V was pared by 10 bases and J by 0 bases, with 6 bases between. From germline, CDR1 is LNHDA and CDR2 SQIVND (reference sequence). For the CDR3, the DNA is TGTGCCAATATGACTAACTATGGCTACACCTTC. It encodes CANMTNYGYTF.

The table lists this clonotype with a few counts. CDR3: CASRDRGPSNYEQYF. CDR3 nucleotides: TGTGCCAGCAGGGATAGGGGCCCCTCCAACTACGAGCAGTACTTC. V gene TRBV2 combines with J gene TRBJ2-7; a weak D match, TRBD1 (5 bases). Germline V CDR1 and CDR2: SNHLY, FYNNEI. This CDR3 contains 15 residues. The ends were cut back, 6 bases at V and 3 bases at J, with 18 bases in the middle. The whole variable domain, filled in from reference TRBV2 and TRBJ2-7, reads EPEVTQTPSHQVTQMGQEVILRCVPISNHLYFYWYRQILGQKVEFLVSFYNNEISEKSEIFDDQFSVERPDGSNFTLKIRSTKLEDSAMYFCASRDRGPSNYEQYFGPGTRLTVT.

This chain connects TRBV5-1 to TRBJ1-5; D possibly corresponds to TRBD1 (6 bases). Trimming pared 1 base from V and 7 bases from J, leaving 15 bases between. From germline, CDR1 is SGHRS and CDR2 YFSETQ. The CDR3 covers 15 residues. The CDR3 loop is CASSLTGSRDQPQHF. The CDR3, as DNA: TGCGCCAGCAGCTTGACAGGGTCGCGGGACCAGCCCCAGCATTTT.

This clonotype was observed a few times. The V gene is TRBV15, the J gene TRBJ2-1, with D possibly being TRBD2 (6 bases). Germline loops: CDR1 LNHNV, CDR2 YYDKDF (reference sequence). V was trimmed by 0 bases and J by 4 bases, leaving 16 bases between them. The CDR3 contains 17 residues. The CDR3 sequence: CATSRDLAGREYNEQFF. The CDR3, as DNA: TGTGCCACCAGCAGAGATCTTGCGGGGCGGGAATACAATGAGCAGTTCTTC.

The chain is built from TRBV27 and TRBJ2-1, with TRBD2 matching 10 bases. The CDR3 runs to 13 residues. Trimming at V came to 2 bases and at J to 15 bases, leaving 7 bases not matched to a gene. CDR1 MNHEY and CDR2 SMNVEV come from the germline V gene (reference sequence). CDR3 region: CASSLGTSGIAFF. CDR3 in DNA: TGTGCCAGCAGTTTAGGAACTAGCGGGATTGCGTTCTTC.

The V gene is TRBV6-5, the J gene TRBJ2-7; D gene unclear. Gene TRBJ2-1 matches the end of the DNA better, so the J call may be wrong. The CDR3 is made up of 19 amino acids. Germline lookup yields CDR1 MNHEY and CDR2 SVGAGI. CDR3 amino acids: CASSYSGILQYRDRNEQFF. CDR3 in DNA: TGTGCCAGCAGTTACTCGGGGATCCTGCAATATAGGGATAGGAATGAGCAGTTCTTC.

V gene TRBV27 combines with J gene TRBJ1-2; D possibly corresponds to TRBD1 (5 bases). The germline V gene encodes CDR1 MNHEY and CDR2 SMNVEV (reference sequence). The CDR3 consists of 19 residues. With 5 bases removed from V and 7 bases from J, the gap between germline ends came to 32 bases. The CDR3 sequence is CASSLDHGLGVGGYSGYTF. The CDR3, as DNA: TGTGCCAGCAGTCTCGATCATGGATTGGGGGTCGGCGGTTATAGTGGCTACACCTTC.

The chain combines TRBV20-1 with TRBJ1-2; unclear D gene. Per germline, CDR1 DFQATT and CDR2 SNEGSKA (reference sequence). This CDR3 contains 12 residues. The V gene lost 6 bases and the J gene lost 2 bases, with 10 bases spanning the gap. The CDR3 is CSATERNYGYTF. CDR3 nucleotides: TGCAGTGCCACGGAACGGAACTATGGCTACACCTTC.

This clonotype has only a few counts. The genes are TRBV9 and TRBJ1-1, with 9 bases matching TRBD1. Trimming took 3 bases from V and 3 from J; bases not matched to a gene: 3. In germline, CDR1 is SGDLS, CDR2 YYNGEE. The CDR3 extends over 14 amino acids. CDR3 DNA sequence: TGTGCCAGCAGCGCGACAGGGGGGTACACTGAAGCTTTCTTT. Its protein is CASSATGGYTEAFF.

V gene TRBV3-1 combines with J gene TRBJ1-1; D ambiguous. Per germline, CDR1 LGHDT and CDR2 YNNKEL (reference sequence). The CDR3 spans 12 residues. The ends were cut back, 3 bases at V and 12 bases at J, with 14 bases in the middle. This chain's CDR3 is CASSHGGRSTFF. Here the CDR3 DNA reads TGTGCCAGCAGCCACGGAGGGAGGAGTACTTTCTTT. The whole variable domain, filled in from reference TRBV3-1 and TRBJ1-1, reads DTAVSQTPKYLVTQMGNDKSIKCEQNLGHDTMYWYKQDSKKFLKIMFSYNNKELIINETVPNRFSPKSPDKAHLNLHINSLELGDSAVYFCASSHGGRSTFFGQGTRLTVV.

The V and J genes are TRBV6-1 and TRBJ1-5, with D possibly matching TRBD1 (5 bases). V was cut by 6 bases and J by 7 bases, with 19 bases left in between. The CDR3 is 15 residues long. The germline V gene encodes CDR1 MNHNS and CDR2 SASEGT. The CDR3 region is CASRSTGGRWQPQHF. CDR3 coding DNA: TGTGCCAGCAGATCAACAGGTGGGCGTTGGCAGCCCCAGCATTTT.

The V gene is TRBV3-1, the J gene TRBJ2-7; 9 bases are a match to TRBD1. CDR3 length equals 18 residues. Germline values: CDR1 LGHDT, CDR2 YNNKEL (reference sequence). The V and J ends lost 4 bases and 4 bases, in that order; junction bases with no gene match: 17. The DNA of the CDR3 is TGTGCCAGCAGCCCCAAAGGAGTTGGACAGGGGAATATATACGAGCAGTACTTC. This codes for CASSPKGVGQGNIYEQYF.

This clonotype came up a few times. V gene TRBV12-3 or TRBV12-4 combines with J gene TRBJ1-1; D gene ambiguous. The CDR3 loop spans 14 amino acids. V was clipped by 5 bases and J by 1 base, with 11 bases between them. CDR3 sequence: CASSRLQKNTEAFF. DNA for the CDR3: TGTGCCAGCAGTCGTTTACAAAAGAACACTGAAGCTTTCTTT.

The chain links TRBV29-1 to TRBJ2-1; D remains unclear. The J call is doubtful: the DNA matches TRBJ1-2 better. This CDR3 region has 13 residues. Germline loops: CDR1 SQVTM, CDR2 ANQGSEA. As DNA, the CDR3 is TGCAGCGTTGAAGAGCTCCCTCGCGATGGCTACACCTTC. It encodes CSVEELPRDGYTF.

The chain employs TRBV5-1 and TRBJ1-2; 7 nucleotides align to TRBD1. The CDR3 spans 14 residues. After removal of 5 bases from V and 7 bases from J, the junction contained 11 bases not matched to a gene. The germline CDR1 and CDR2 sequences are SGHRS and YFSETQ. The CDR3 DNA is TGCGCCAGCAGGCCCGACAGGGAGGGAGGTGGCTACACCTTC. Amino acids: CASRPDREGGGYTF.

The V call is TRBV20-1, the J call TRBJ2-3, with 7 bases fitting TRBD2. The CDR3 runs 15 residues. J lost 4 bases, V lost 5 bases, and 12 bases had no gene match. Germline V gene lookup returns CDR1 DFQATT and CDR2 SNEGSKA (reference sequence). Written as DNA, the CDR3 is TGCAGTGCTCCGAAAGCGGGGATAAGCGCAGATACGCAGTATTTT. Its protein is CSAPKAGISADTQYF.

The CDR3 loop is CASSTYPSGGAETGELFF. The CDR3 coding sequence is TGCGCCAGCAGCACCTACCCTAGCGGGGGGGCGGAAACCGGGGAGCTGTTTTTT. J is TRBJ2-2 and V is TRBV5-1, with 12 bases matching TRBD2. Germline V gene data show CDR1 as SGHRS and CDR2 as YFSETQ. The length of the CDR3 is 18 residues. Unmatched junction bases numbered 12, after V lost 4 bases and J lost 5 bases.

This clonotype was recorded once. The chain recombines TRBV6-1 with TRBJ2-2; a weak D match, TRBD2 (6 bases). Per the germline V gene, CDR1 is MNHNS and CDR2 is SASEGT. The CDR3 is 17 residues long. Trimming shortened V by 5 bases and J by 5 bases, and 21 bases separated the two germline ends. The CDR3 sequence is CASSNLAFKQGTGELFF. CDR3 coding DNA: TGTGCCAGCAGTAATCTAGCGTTCAAACAAGGGACCGGGGAGCTGTTTTTT.

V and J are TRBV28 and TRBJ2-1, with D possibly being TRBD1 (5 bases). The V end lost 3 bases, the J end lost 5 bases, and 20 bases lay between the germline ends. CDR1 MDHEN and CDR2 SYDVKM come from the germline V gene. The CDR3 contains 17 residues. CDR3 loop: CASSLVQGLGIDNEQFF. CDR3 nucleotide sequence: TGTGCCAGCAGTTTGGTTCAGGGTTTGGGAATCGACAATGAGCAGTTCTTC.

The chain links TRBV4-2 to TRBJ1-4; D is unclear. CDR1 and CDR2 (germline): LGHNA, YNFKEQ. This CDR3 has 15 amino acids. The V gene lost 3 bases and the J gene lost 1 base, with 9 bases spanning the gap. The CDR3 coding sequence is TGTGCCAGCAGCCATGTTAAGGGAACTAATGAAAAACTGTTTTTT. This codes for CASSHVKGTNEKLFF.

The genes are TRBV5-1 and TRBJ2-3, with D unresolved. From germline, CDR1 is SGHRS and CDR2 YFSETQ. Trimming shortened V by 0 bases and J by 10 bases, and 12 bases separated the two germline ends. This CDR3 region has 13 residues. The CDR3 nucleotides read TGCGCCAGCAGCTTGGGTAGTAAGGCCGCGCAGTATTTT. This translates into CASSLGSKAAQYF.

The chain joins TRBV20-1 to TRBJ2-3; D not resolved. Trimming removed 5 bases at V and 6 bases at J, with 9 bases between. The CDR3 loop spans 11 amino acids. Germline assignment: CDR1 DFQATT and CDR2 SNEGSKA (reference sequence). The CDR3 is CSASHGDTQYF. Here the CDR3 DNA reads TGCAGTGCTTCCCATGGGGATACGCAGTATTTT.

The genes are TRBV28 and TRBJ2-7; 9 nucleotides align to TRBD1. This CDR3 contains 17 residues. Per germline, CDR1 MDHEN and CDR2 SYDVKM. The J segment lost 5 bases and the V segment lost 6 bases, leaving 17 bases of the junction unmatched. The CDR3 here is CASRLPTGGPSLNEQYF. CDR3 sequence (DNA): TGTGCCAGCAGGCTACCGACAGGGGGACCCTCTTTGAACGAGCAGTACTTC.

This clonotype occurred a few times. The CDR3 loop reads CSVAVGGTGSGEQYF. The CDR3 nucleotides are TGCAGCGTCGCGGTCGGCGGGACGGGTTCCGGTGAGCAGTACTTC. The V and J genes are TRBV29-1 and TRBJ2-7, with D possibly matching TRBD2 (6 bases). The germline V gene has CDR1 SQVTM and CDR2 ANQGSEA. Trimming cost V 6 bases and J 7 bases, with 25 bases left between them. The CDR3 runs to 15 residues.

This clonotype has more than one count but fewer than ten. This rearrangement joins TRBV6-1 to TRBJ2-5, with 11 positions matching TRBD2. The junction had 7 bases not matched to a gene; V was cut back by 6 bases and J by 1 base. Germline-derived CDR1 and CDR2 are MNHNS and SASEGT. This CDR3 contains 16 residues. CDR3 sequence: CASRSRLAGPQETQYF. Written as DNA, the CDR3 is TGTGCCAGCAGGTCCCGACTAGCGGGGCCCCAAGAGACCCAGTACTTC.